Below are 32 T cell receptor beta chains sequenced from a single sample in a study of PD-1 blockade in classical Hodgkin lymphoma (dated by TCRdb to about 2020). The time point label for this specimen denotes: cycle 4 day 1 (C4D1), after less than seven weeks of nivolumab. Every trial patient had relapsed after autologous stem cell transplantation, and cohorts A, B and C differed in prior brentuximab vedotin exposure. Using a Miltenyi CD4+ T cell isolation kit, CD4+ T cells were purified from thawed PBMCs through magnetic negative selection. The library was made by the immunoSEQ multiplex PCR assay. TCRdb carries this immuneACCESS record with in-frame sequences only. Its versions omit some clonotypes, under half of them owing to an unresolved V gene in the studies checked, with the rest unexplained. The sample records about 20,000 clones, 72% of which are singletons. 1% to 1.5% of the sample is held by the ten biggest clonotypes.

Sequencing was performed on CD4+ T cells from blood, taken before the fourth cycle of nivolumab. These receptors all stem from a human donor with classical Hodgkin lymphoma.

Only one count was recorded for this clone. This chain connects TRBV5-1 to TRBJ2-5, with D tentatively TRBD1 (5 bases). CDR1 SGHRS and CDR2 YFSETQ come from the germline V gene. The CDR3 consists of 16 residues. V dropped 0 bases and J dropped 5 bases, with 17 bases sitting between them. This CDR3 reads CASSLEVRGSQETQYF. DNA of the CDR3: TGCGCCAGCAGCTTGGAAGTAAGGGGATCCCAGGAGACCCAGTACTTC.

V gene TRBV7-9 combines with J gene TRBJ1-4; D uncertain. CDR3 length: 15 residues. V lost 5 bases and J lost 4, with 14 bases in between. The V gene's germline CDR1 is SEHNR and CDR2 FQNEAQ (reference sequence). The chain's CDR3 is CASSRTGSFNEKLFF. The DNA of the CDR3 is TGTGCCAGCAGCAGAACCGGGTCCTTTAATGAAAAACTGTTTTTT. The full variable domain, rest sourced from reference TRBV7-9 and TRBJ1-4, is DTGVSQNPRHKITKRGQNVTFRCDPISEHNRLYWYRQTLGQGPEFLTYFQNEAQLEKSRLLSDRFSAERPKGSFSTLEIQRTEQGDSAMYLCASSRTGSFNEKLFFGSGTQLSVL.

The chain employs TRBV5-6 and TRBJ2-2; 8 bases map to TRBD2. The junction had 17 bases not matched to a gene; V was cut back by 5 bases and J by 5 bases. This CDR3 spans 18 amino acids. Germline V lookup: CDR1 SGHDT, CDR2 YYEEEE. The CDR3 nucleotides read TGTGCCAGCAGTCTTGGGGGCGCGGGGGGCCTTAGGACCGGGGAGCTGTTTTTT. It codes for CASSLGGAGGLRTGELFF.

This clone was counted a few times. The chain links TRBV20-1 to TRBJ1-2; unclear D gene. The CDR3 sequence is 11 residues long. Looked up from germline, CDR1 is DFQATT and CDR2 is SNEGSKA (reference sequence). The V and J ends lost 5 bases and 8 bases respectively, with 12 bases between them. The CDR3 reads CSALDPLGYTF. CDR3 coding DNA: TGCAGTGCTCTGGACCCTCTCGGCTACACCTTC.

This clone showed up just once. The genes are TRBV4-3 and TRBJ2-2; weak D call: TRBD1 (5 bases). The CDR3 totals 16 residues. Per the germline V gene, CDR1 is LGHNA and CDR2 is YSLEER. V was clipped by 0 bases and J by 4 bases, with 12 bases between them. CDR3 in DNA: TGCGCCAGCAGCCAAGATCTAGGGGTAAGCACCGGGGAGCTGTTTTTT. Translation gives CASSQDLGVSTGELFF.

The chain is built from TRBV7-3 and TRBJ2-5; D remains ambiguous. The germline V gene has CDR1 SGHTA and CDR2 FQGTGA. Trimming shortened V by 2 bases and J by 5 bases, and 12 bases separated the two germline ends. This CDR3 spans 14 amino acids. Written as DNA, the CDR3 is TGTGCCAGCAGCTTAGACTTGGGTTCGGAGACCCAGTACTTC. Its translation: CASSLDLGSETQYF.

The rearrangement uses TRBV13 and TRBJ2-7; 7 positions match TRBD1. The V segment lost 5 bases and the J segment 4 bases; nucleotides outside the gene matches: 5. The CDR3 runs to 13 residues. Germline CDR1 reads PRHDT; CDR2 reads FYEKMQ (reference sequence). The CDR3 nucleotides read TGTGCCAGCAGCCTAATGGGACAGTACGAGCAGTACTTC. This encodes CASSLMGQYEQYF.

The chain uses TRBV28 and TRBJ1-1; possible D gene TRBD1, 5 bases. CDR1 is MDHEN, CDR2 SYDVKM, per germline. This CDR3 contains 17 residues. Trimming stripped 6 bases from V and 0 bases from J, with 20 bases between. As DNA, the CDR3 is TGTGCCAGCAGCTCAACAGGACCCTGGTCTATGAACACTGAAGCTTTCTTT. Its translation is CASSSTGPWSMNTEAFF. Drawing the rest from reference TRBV28 and TRBJ1-1, the complete variable domain is DVKVTQSSRYLVKRTGEKVFLECVQDMDHENMFWYRQDPGLGLRLIYFSYDVKMKEKGDIPEGYSVSREKKERFSLILESASTNQTSMYLCASSSTGPWSMNTEAFFGQGTRLTVV.

This sequence joins TRBV2 and TRBJ1-5; TRBD1 matches at 9 bases. With V trimmed by 6 bases and J by 6 bases, 3 bases remained unmatched. Germline assignment: CDR1 SNHLY and CDR2 FYNNEI. CDR3 length equals 13 residues. CDR3 region: CASRGQGVQPQHF. The DNA for the CDR3 is TGTGCCAGCAGGGGACAGGGAGTTCAGCCCCAGCATTTT.

The CDR3 sequence is CASSFGGARVTGANVLTF. CDR3 in DNA: TGTGCCAGCAGTTTTGGGGGGGCGCGAGTAACTGGGGCCAACGTCCTGACTTTC. The V call is TRBV28, the J call TRBJ2-6; D perhaps matches TRBD2 (7 bases). The V end was cut by 3 bases, the J end by 2 bases, with 17 bases between. Germline CDR1 is MDHEN and CDR2 is SYDVKM. The CDR3 loop spans 18 amino acids.

This clone was detected a few times. The rearrangement links TRBV5-1 to TRBJ2-1; D is uncertain. CDR3 length: 16 residues. Germline CDR1 and CDR2: SGHRS and YFSETQ. The V gene lost 0 bases and the J gene lost 4 bases, with 14 bases spanning the gap. The CDR3 region is CASSLVAATLYNEQFF. The DNA for the CDR3 is TGCGCCAGCAGCTTGGTTGCCGCTACGCTTTACAATGAGCAGTTCTTC. The full variable domain, in which reference TRBV5-1 and TRBJ2-1 provide the parts outside the CDR3, is KAGVTQTPRYLIKTRGQQVTLSCSPISGHRSVSWYQQTPGQGLQFLFEYFSETQRNKGNFPGRFSGRQFSNSRSEMNVSTLELGDSALYLCASSLVAATLYNEQFFGPGTRLTVL.

The chain has TRBV19 and TRBJ1-2, with 8 bases that match TRBD1. The CDR3 consists of 14 residues. Losses at the gene ends were 7 bases for V and 7 bases for J; bases not matched to a gene: 11. CDR1 LNHDA and CDR2 SQIVND come from the germline V gene (reference sequence). The CDR3 loop reads CASTQGTGFGGYTF. The DNA of the CDR3 is TGTGCCAGTACCCAAGGGACAGGCTTTGGTGGCTACACCTTC.

This chain uses TRBV5-1 with TRBJ2-1; 11 bases fit TRBD2. The CDR3 sequence is 15 residues long. The trim removed 2 bases at V and 7 bases at J, leaving 5 bases unmatched. Per the germline V gene, CDR1 is SGHRS and CDR2 is YFSETQ. CDR3: CASSFSGGGANEQFF. The CDR3 DNA follows: TGCGCCAGCAGCTTTAGCGGGGGGGGTGCAAATGAGCAGTTCTTC.

This clone is deemed medium-sized. The rearrangement uses TRBV10-1 and TRBJ1-5; no clear D. V lost 6 bases and J 2 bases, leaving 8 bases between the germline ends. The V gene's germline CDR1 is WNHNN and CDR2 SYGVQD (reference sequence). The CDR3 has 13 residues. CDR3 DNA sequence: TGCGCCAGCAGGGGTGTCGGCAATCAGCCCCAGCATTTT. Encoded protein: CASRGVGNQPQHF.

V gene TRBV4-3 combines with J gene TRBJ2-7; 8 bases are shared with TRBD1. Germline CDR1 is LGHNA and CDR2 is YSLEER. The CDR3 is made up of 14 amino acids. J gave up 2 bases and V 5 bases, and 5 bases lay outside the gene matches. The CDR3 coding sequence is TGCGCCAGCAGCGCTAGGACAGGGCCCTACGAGCAGTACTTC. It is translated as CASSARTGPYEQYF.

This clone was counted a few times. The chain has TRBV4-3 and TRBJ1-6; perhaps TRBD1 as D (5 bases). CDR3 length: 12 residues. V lost 6 bases and J lost 7, with 7 bases in between. CDR1 is LGHNA, CDR2 YSLEER, per germline. The CDR3 loop reads CASRTGNSPLHF. Written as DNA, the CDR3 is TGCGCCAGCAGAACAGGCAATTCACCCCTCCACTTT.

This chain connects TRBV28 to TRBJ2-5; TRBD2 is a possible D gene (6 bases). The V end lost 5 bases, the J end lost 2 bases, and 12 bases lay between the germline ends. The CDR3 runs 14 residues. In germline, CDR1 is MDHEN, CDR2 SYDVKM. For the CDR3, the DNA is TGTGCCAGCAGTCCCGGAGGGCAGCAAGAGACCCAGTACTTC. Amino acid sequence: CASSPGGQQETQYF.

The chain recombines TRBV7-2 with TRBJ2-5; D ambiguous. Germline lookup yields CDR1 SGHTA and CDR2 FQGNSA. Trimming took off 0 bases at V and 4 bases at J, with 9 bases between the two ends. The length of the CDR3 is 14 residues. The CDR3 DNA reads TGTGCCAGCAGCTTAGCGATAGTTCCAGAGACCCAGTACTTC. Translating gives CASSLAIVPETQYF.

The chain joins TRBV5-8 to TRBJ1-6, with D possibly being TRBD1 (5 bases). In germline, CDR1 is SGHTS, CDR2 YDEGEE. V lost 3 bases, J lost 7 bases, and 14 bases lay in between. The CDR3 is 15 amino acids. Here the CDR3 reads CASSSGWGLNSPLHF. DNA of the CDR3: TGTGCCAGCAGCTCCGGTTGGGGCTTAAATTCACCCCTCCACTTT.

The chain links TRBV2 to TRBJ2-3; 8 bases are a match to TRBD1. This CDR3 is built from 14 residues. CDR1 is SNHLY and CDR2 is FYNNEI in the germline V gene. V shed 7 bases and J 3 bases; nucleotides not matched to a gene: 6. In nucleotides, the CDR3 is TGTGCCAGCACACGAGACAGGGGAACAGATACGCAGTATTTT. Protein product: CASTRDRGTDTQYF.

The chain links TRBV29-1 to TRBJ2-4; D unclear. The CDR3 contains 13 residues. CDR1 SQVTM and CDR2 ANQGSEA come from the germline V gene. Trimming left V 4 bases short and J 0 bases short, with 7 bases between. The CDR3 sequence: CSVANIAKNIQYF. The CDR3 coding sequence is TGCAGCGTTGCGAATATAGCCAAAAACATTCAGTACTTC.

The sample holds one count of this clone. The genes are TRBV5-4 and TRBJ2-1; TRBD1 matches 7 bases. CDR3 length equals 16 residues. Germline lookup yields CDR1 SGHNT and CDR2 YYREEE (reference sequence). The V segment lost 3 bases and the J segment 12 bases; nucleotides outside the gene matches: 18. This CDR3 reads CASSSPTGPAITRQFF. The CDR3 DNA sequence: TGTGCCAGCAGCTCCCCGACAGGGCCCGCCATTACACGGCAGTTCTTC.

In its sample, this clone is medium-sized. This chain joins TRBV14 and TRBJ1-5, with D unclear. This CDR3 is 12 amino acids long. Trimming stripped 0 bases from V and 7 bases from J, with 4 bases between. Germline lookup yields CDR1 SGHDN and CDR2 FVKESK. CDR3 loop: CASSQDRQPQHF. CDR3 nucleotides: TGTGCCAGCAGCCAAGATAGACAGCCCCAGCATTTT. Using reference TRBV14 and TRBJ1-5 for the parts outside the CDR3, the full variable domain is EAGVTQFPSHSVIEKGQTVTLRCDPISGHDNLYWYRRVMGKEIKFLLHFVKESKQDESGMPNNRFLAERTGGTYSTLKVQPAELEDSGVYFCASSQDRQPQHFGDGTRLSIL.

This chain uses TRBV2 with TRBJ1-2; TRBD1 matches 7 bases. CDR1 SNHLY and CDR2 FYNNEI come from the germline V gene. The CDR3 spans 15 residues. Losses at the gene ends were 1 base for V and 3 bases for J; bases not matched to a gene: 5. For the CDR3, the DNA is TGTGCCAGCAGTGAAGATGGGACAGACTACTATGGCTACACCTTC. Translated: CASSEDGTDYYGYTF.

This clone was counted once. CDR3 DNA: TGTGCCAGCTCACCAATGCGGGACTACGAGCAGTACTTC. Amino acid sequence: CASSPMRDYEQYF. The V call is TRBV18, the J call TRBJ2-5; weak D call: TRBD2 (6 bases). The J call is in doubt because the DNA end fits TRBJ2-7 better. The V gene's germline CDR1 is KGHSH and CDR2 LQKENI. This CDR3 comprises 13 residues.

The V and J genes are TRBV7-9 and TRBJ1-3, with D possibly matching TRBD1 (5 bases). The ends were cut back, 4 bases at V and 4 bases at J, with 11 bases in the middle. The CDR3 is 14 amino acids. The germline CDR1 and CDR2 sequences are SEHNR and FQNEAQ (reference sequence). This CDR3 is CASSSRVEGNTIYF. In nucleotides, the CDR3 is TGTGCCAGCAGCTCCAGGGTTGAGGGAAACACCATATATTTT.

The rearrangement links TRBV7-2 to TRBJ2-3; 15 nucleotides agree with TRBD2. The junction had 7 bases not matched to a gene; V was cut back by 3 bases and J by 6 bases. CDR1 is SGHTA, CDR2 FQGNSA, per germline. The CDR3 covers 17 residues. The CDR3 here is CASSLGTSGGWADTQYF. The CDR3 region has the DNA TGTGCCAGCAGCTTGGGGACTAGCGGGGGGTGGGCGGATACGCAGTATTTT.

The chain links TRBV5-5 to TRBJ1-5, with D unresolved. This CDR3 spans 15 amino acids. The germline V gene has CDR1 SGHKS and CDR2 YYEKEE (reference sequence). V was cut by 0 bases and J by 2 bases, with 9 bases left in between. The CDR3 DNA reads as TGTGCCAGCAGCTTGGGGGTGAATGGCAATCAGCCCCAGCATTTT. Translation: CASSLGVNGNQPQHF.

Written as DNA, the CDR3 is TGCGCCAGCAGCCAAGCCCTGGGACAGGGGGCGAGCGAGCAGTACTTC. Translating gives CASSQALGQGASEQYF. The chain carries TRBV4-3 and TRBJ2-7, with TRBD1 identical over 12 bases. Germline CDR1 LGHNA, CDR2 YSLEER. There are 16 residues in the CDR3. Germline trimming cut 1 base from V and 6 bases from J; bases unmatched to any gene: 7.

The chain carries TRBV30 and TRBJ1-4; tentatively, D is TRBD1 (5 bases). This CDR3 is built from 16 residues. V lost 2 bases and J lost 0, with 13 bases in between. Germline V lookup: CDR1 GTSNPN, CDR2 SVGIG (reference sequence). CDR3 bases: TGTGCCTGGAGTCCCGGGACTTTTGCAACTAATGAAAAACTGTTTTTT. As protein: CAWSPGTFATNEKLFF.

This chain uses TRBV11-2 with TRBJ2-7; D unclear. V lost 0 bases and J 4 bases, leaving 4 bases between the germline ends. CDR3 length: 12 amino acids. CDR1 and CDR2 (germline): SGHAT, FQNNGV. The CDR3 loop reads CASSLEAYEQYF. The DNA for the CDR3 is TGTGCCAGCAGCTTAGAGGCGTACGAGCAGTACTTC.

The rearrangement links TRBV5-1 to TRBJ1-2, with a possible D match to TRBD1 (6 bases). CDR3 length: 14 amino acids. The V end lost 3 bases, the J end lost 4 bases, and 13 bases lay between the germline ends. Germline assignment: CDR1 SGHRS and CDR2 YFSETQ. Here the CDR3 DNA reads TGCGCCAGCAGCTCACAGGGATTCGGCTATGGCTACACCTTC. Translated: CASSSQGFGYGYTF.